Listed below are T cell receptor beta chains from one sample, sequenced in a study of cytomegalovirus exposure and HLA in healthy donors. Generated by immunoSEQ multiplex PCR, the TCRdb table keeps only in-frame clones and is missing some. Of about 190,000 clones in the sample, around 85% are singletons; the top ten hold 6.3%. The sample was PBMCs. These TCRs come from a man in his forties in good health and CMV-seropositive. Both conserved end residues are part of each CDR3. Each record gives: V gene, D gene, clone size, J gene, CDR3 DNA, CDR3 protein. A D gene is named only where the DNA matches it firmly. Size values are once, few and many counts, or a class for expanded clones, and some rows have none.

>TRBV6-1|TRBD2|.|TRBJ2-3
TGTGCCAGCAGTGAAAGTTGGGGGGGGGTGTCAGATACGCAGTATTTT
CASSESWGGVSDTQYF
>TRBV7-3|TRBD1|.|TRBJ2-1
TGTGCCAGCAGCTTAATGGCCCGTACAGGGGGAGGCTATGAGCAGTTCTTC
CASSLMARTGGGYEQFF
>TRBV10-3|.|.|TRBJ1-3
TGTGCCATCAGTGAGTCGAGGCAGGGAAACACCATATATTTT
CAISESRQGNTIYF
>TRBV5-5|.|.|TRBJ2-2
TGTGCCAGCAGCTTGGTTAGGCAGGGAGGCACCGGGGAGCTGTTTTTT
CASSLVRQGGTGELFF
>TRBV6-5|.|few|TRBJ1-5
TGTGCCAGCAGTTACTCCCCAAATCAGCCCCAGCATTTT
CASSYSPNQPQHF
>TRBV28|TRBD1|.|TRBJ1-5
TGTGCCAGCAGTCTAAGGACAGGGTACGGGCAGCCCCAGCATTTT
CASSLRTGYGQPQHF
>TRBV18|TRBD1|.|TRBJ2-7
TGTGCCAGCTCACCTCTTCCCCGACAGGGCGAGCAGTACTTC
CASSPLPRQGEQYF
>TRBV5-6|.|.|TRBJ2-5
TGTGCCAGCAGCGGGGTGATCAACAGGGAAGGTTGGGAGCAGTACTTC
CASSGVINREGWEQYF
>TRBV5-5|.|.|TRBJ2-1
TGTGCCAGCAGCTTGCCAGGGAACAATGAGCAGTTCTTC
CASSLPGNNEQFF
>TRBV30|.|.|TRBJ1-5
TGTGCCTGGAGTAAGACAGTACTTAATCAGCCCCAGCATTTT
CAWSKTVLNQPQHF
>TRBV11-3|.|.|TRBJ2-1
TGTGCCAGCAGCTTAGGGCAGGGCAATTACAATGAGCAGTTCTTC
CASSLGQGNYNEQFF
>TRBV21-1|.|few|TRBJ1-4
TGTGCCAGCAGCAAAAAAAAGGGGTTCAAGGGGGGGGCCCTTAATGAAAAACTGTTTTTT
CASSKKKGFKGGALNEKLFF
>TRBV5-4|TRBD2|.|TRBJ2-3
TGTGCCAGCAGCGCAAAGACGGGGGGAACCTCACAAACGCAGTATTTT
CASSAKTGGTSQTQYF
>TRBV6-1|TRBD1|.|TRBJ1-5
TGTGCCAGCAAGTCAGGGGGTCGTCAGCCCCAGCATTTT
CASKSGGRQPQHF
>TRBV6-5|.|.|TRBJ2-1
TGTGCCAGCAAGTCAAGGGGGGGCTATTACAATGAGCAGTTCTTC
CASKSRGGYYNEQFF
>TRBV7-2|.|.|TRBJ2-1
TGTGCCAGCAGCTTAAGGGGCGGGGCCCAGACAATTGAGCAGTTCTTC
CASSLRGGAQTIEQFF
>TRBV5-1|.|.|TRBJ1-2
TGCGCCAGCAGCTGGACAGCCCTTGACTATGGCTACACCTTC
CASSWTALDYGYTF
>TRBV4-2|.|.|TRBJ2-5
TGTGCCAGCAGCCCCGGAGGGGGCGTAGAGACCCAGTACTTC
CASSPGGGVETQYF
>TRBV30|TRBD1|.|TRBJ1-6
TGTGCCTGGAGTACCGGGACAGGGGTTAACCCCCTCCACTTT
CAWSTGTGVNPLHF
>TRBV9|TRBD2|.|TRBJ2-1
TGTGCCAGCAGCGTAGCCCGACTAGCAGGTTCCTACAATGAGCAGTTCTTC
CASSVARLAGSYNEQFF
>TRBV15|TRBD1|.|TRBJ2-3
TGTGCCACCAGCACCGGGACAGTCGCTTCCACAGATACGCAGTATTTT
CATSTGTVASTDTQYF
>TRBV6-5|.|once|TRBJ2-7
TGTGCCAGCAGTGAGGTACCCTACGAGCAGTACTTC
CASSEVPYEQYF
>TRBV5-4|.|.|TRBJ2-7
TGTGCCAGCAGCGAACAGGGATCCCCCTCCTACGAGCAGTACTTC
CASSEQGSPSYEQYF
>TRBV7-9|.|.|TRBJ2-7
TGTGCCAGCAGCGCATCGACTTTGAGGATCGACGAGCAGTACTTC
CASSASTLRIDEQYF
>TRBV19|.|.|TRBJ1-4
TGTGCCAGTAGTTTCCGTTCGGGGGAAAAACTGTTTTTT
CASSFRSGEKLFF
>TRBV2|TRBD1|.|TRBJ2-7
TGTGCCAGCAGCAAGGACAGGGGGCGAAGCTACGAGCAGTACTTC
CASSKDRGRSYEQYF